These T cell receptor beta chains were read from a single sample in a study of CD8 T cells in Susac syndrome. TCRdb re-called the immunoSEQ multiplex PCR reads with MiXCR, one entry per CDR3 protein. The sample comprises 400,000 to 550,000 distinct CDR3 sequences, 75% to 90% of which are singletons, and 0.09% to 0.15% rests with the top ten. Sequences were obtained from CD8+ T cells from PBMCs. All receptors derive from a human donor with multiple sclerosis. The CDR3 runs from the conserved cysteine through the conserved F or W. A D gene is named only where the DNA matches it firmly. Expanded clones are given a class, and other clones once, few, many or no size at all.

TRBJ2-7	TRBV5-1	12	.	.	TGCGCCAGCAGCTGGACGGAGGGCGAGCAGTACTTC	CASSWTEGEQYF
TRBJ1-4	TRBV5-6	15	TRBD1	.	TGTGCCAGCAGCCCCGGGACAGGGTTTATCGAAAAACTGTTTTTT	CASSPGTGFIEKLFF
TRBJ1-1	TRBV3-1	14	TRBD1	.	TGTGCCAGCAGCCTCCTAACAGGGGGCCCAGGAGCTTTCTTT	CASSLLTGGPGAFF
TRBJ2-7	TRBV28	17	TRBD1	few	TGTGCCAGCAGCTCGAGTTGGGGGACAGATGACTCCTACGAGCAGTACTTC	CASSSSWGTDDSYEQYF
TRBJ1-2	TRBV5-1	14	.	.	TGCGCCAGCAGCTTGGCCTTAGATTGGAGTGGCTACACCTTC	CASSLALDWSGYTF
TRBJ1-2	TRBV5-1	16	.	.	TGCGCCAGCAGCTTGGATTCGCGGGGGGCGGACTATGGCTACACCTTC	CASSLDSRGADYGYTF
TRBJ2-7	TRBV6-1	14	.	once	TGTGCCAGCCCCCCGTCGGGGGGCACCTACGAGCAGTACTTC	CASPPSGGTYEQYF
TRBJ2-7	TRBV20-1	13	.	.	TGCAGTGCTAGACAAGCCTCCCAGCGTCAGCAGTACTTC	CSARQASQRQQYF
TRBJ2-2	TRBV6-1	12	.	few	TGTGCCAGCACAAGCCGGCCCGGGGAGCTGTTTTTT	CASTSRPGELFF
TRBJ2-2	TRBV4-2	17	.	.	TGTGCCAGCAGCCAACTAGATAGAACGGTTGGGACCGGGGAGCTGTTTTTT	CASSQLDRTVGTGELFF
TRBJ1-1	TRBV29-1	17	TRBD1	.	TGCAGCGTTGCCGGGGGGGGACAGGGCATTATGAACACTGAAGCTTTCTTT	CSVAGGGQGIMNTEAFF
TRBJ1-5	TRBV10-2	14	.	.	TGCGCCAGCAGTGAGGTAGATAGCAATCAGCCCCAGCATTTT	CASSEVDSNQPQHF
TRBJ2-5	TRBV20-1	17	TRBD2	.	TGCAGTGCTAGAGGGGGACTAGCGGGAGATATCGTGGAGACCCAGTACTTC	CSARGGLAGDIVETQYF
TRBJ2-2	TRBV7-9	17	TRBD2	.	TGTGCCAGCAGTCCTCCCAGCGGGGGGGCGCCCACCGGGGAGCTGTTTTTT	CASSPPSGGAPTGELFF
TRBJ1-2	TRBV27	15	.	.	TGTGCCAGCAGTTTATGGGCAGGAAGGGACTATGGCTACACCTTC	CASSLWAGRDYGYTF
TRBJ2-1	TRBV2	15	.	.	TGTGCCAGCAGTGACCCGACAGGCCCCTACAATGAGCAGTTCTTC	CASSDPTGPYNEQFF